This T cell receptor (beta chain) is from a study of identical twins. Overall study findings and caveats: The authors noted that invariant MAIT and iNKT cells could partly confound zero-insertion analyses. Out-of-frame alpha sequences shared by twins showed excess low generation probability.

With regard to this clonotype: Antigen specificity is unknown.

Each cDNA held unique molecular identifiers, and template switching gave it a universal primer site. MiXCR, run by TCRdb on the 5' RACE reads, gives a single entry per CDR3 protein. The sample includes approximately 500,000 distinct CDR3 sequences, 20% to 25% of them seen just once. These data were also reused for a study on T cells expressing NK-cell markers. As reported in that work: Seropositivity for HCMV was found in seven of the eight sequenced donors, with one seronegative.

The sequence derives from a woman under 30 in good health. The sample was CD4+ T cells sorted from blood.

As DNA, the CDR3 is TGTGCCAGCAGTTACAACCTTTATTCAGTGGTCGGTTACGAGCAGTACTTC. This translates into CASSYNLYSVVGYEQYF. The J gene is TRBJ2-7, the V gene TRBV6-2 or TRBV6-3; no clear D. Germline assignment: CDR1 MNHEY and CDR2 SVGEGT. This CDR3 comprises 17 residues. Trimming cost V 2 bases and J 4 bases, with 21 bases left between them.